One and the same sample provided the 32 T cell receptor beta chains below, sequenced in a study of identical twins. TCRdb analysed the 5' RACE reads with MiXCR anew, one entry per CDR3 protein. Among under 450,000 distinct CDR3 sequences listed, 15% to 20% were seen once. The sample taken for sequencing was naive T cells sorted from blood. These receptor sequences come from a man aged 50-59 years in good health.

This clonotype was detected only a few times. The chain couples TRBV15 to TRBJ2-7; the D gene is possibly TRBD2 (5 bases). The CDR3 sequence is 14 residues long. Trimming removed 5 bases from V and 1 base from J, with 12 bases in between. Germline CDR1 reads LNHNV; CDR2 reads YYDKDF (reference sequence). This CDR3 reads CATSPWTGSYEQYF. For the CDR3, the DNA is TGTGCCACCAGCCCCTGGACGGGATCCTACGAGCAGTACTTC.

This clonotype was counted at least ten times. The V call is TRBV13, the J call TRBJ2-2; 7 bases agree with TRBD1. V shed 3 bases, J shed 4 bases, and the junction held 5 bases outside the gene matches. The CDR3 length is 15 residues. CDR1 PRHDT and CDR2 FYEKMQ come from the germline V gene (reference sequence). The CDR3 loop is CASSFTTGVTGELFF. CDR3 nucleotides: TGTGCCAGCAGCTTCACTACAGGGGTCACCGGGGAGCTGTTTTTT. Supplemented by reference TRBV13 and TRBJ2-2, the full variable domain reads AAGVIQSPRHLIKEKRETATLKCYPIPRHDTVYWYQQGPGQDPQFLISFYEKMQSDKGSIPDRFSAQQFSDYHSELNMSSLELGDSALYFCASSFTTGVTGELFFGEGSRLTVL.

This clonotype was picked up many times. The chain links TRBV5-1 to TRBJ2-2, with 9 positions matching TRBD2. V shed 4 bases and J 3 bases; nucleotides not matched to a gene: 4. CDR1 is SGHRS and CDR2 is YFSETQ in the germline V gene. The length of the CDR3 is 15 residues. The DNA of the CDR3 is TGCGCCAGCAGCGGGAGACTAGCGGACACCGGGGAGCTGTTTTTT. Protein product: CASSGRLADTGELFF.

This clonotype has a handful of counts. The CDR3 loop is CASSQDRERGTRDTQYF. CDR3 in DNA: TGTGCCAGCAGCCAAGATCGGGAGCGGGGGACTCGAGATACGCAGTATTTT. The V call is TRBV14, the J call TRBJ2-3; 8 bases are shared with TRBD2. Looked up from germline, CDR1 is SGHDN and CDR2 is FVKESK. J lost 5 bases, V lost 0 bases, and 10 bases had no gene match. This CDR3 comprises 17 residues.

The gene calls are TRBV7-6 and TRBJ2-5, with D possibly TRBD1 on 7 matching bases. The germline CDR1 and CDR2 sequences are SGHVS and FNYEAQ. The CDR3 extends over 16 amino acids. V was clipped by 7 bases and J by 4 bases, with 22 bases between them. The CDR3 coding sequence is TGTGCCAGCACCGAAACTCTCCAGGGGGGCCTAGAGACCCAGTACTTC. Residues: CASTETLQGGLETQYF.

The sample holds a few counts of this clonotype. The V call is TRBV10-3, the J call TRBJ1-1; TRBD1 is a possible D gene (5 bases). In germline, CDR1 is ENHRY, CDR2 SYGVKD. The CDR3 consists of 15 residues. V lost 5 bases and J 0 bases, leaving 13 bases between the germline ends. CDR3 region: CAISKEPTVNTEAFF. CDR3 DNA sequence: TGTGCCATCAGTAAAGAACCGACAGTGAACACTGAAGCTTTCTTT.

The chain recombines TRBV12-3 or TRBV12-4 with TRBJ2-1; D not resolved. The CDR3 contains 15 residues. Trimming removed 2 bases from V and 9 bases from J, with 17 bases in between. The CDR3 region has the DNA TGTGCCAGCAGTTTATTGAGGACCAACCCTAGTGAGCAGTTCTTC. Translating gives CASSLLRTNPSEQFF.

This clonotype occurred many times. V usage is TRBV5-1 and J usage is TRBJ2-5; the match to TRBD2 covers 8 bases. V shed 3 bases, J shed 3 bases, and the junction held 1 base outside the gene matches. The CDR3 consists of 13 residues. Germline CDR1 and CDR2: SGHRS and YFSETQ. The CDR3 is CASSSGGEETQYF. CDR3 in DNA: TGCGCCAGCAGCTCCGGGGGGGAAGAGACCCAGTACTTC.

This chain connects TRBV4-1 to TRBJ2-1, with 10 bases identical to TRBD2. The CDR3 consists of 17 residues. Germline V CDR1 and CDR2: MGHRA, YSYEKL. V lost 7 bases and J lost 0; bases outside the gene matches: 9. The CDR3 DNA is TGCGCCAGCACACCGGGACTAGCGCTGAGCTCCTACAATGAGCAGTTCTTC. Amino acid sequence: CASTPGLALSSYNEQFF.

The J gene is TRBJ2-7, the V gene TRBV6-5, with 7 bases aligning to TRBD2. With V trimmed by 6 bases and J by 2 bases, 16 bases remained unmatched. The CDR3 is 17 residues long. Germline CDR1 and CDR2: MNHEY and SVGAGI. The CDR3 coding sequence is TGTGCCAGCAGCTATACCATCGCGGCTAGCGGAGCCTACGAGCAGTACTTC. This gives the protein CASSYTIAASGAYEQYF.

This clonotype turned up a few times. The chain employs TRBV11-1 and TRBJ1-3; D might be TRBD1 (5 bases). CDR3 length: 16 residues. V was clipped by 5 bases and J by 0 bases, with 14 bases between them. Germline loops: CDR1 SGHAT, CDR2 FQDESV (reference sequence). This CDR3 reads CASSDTGAGSGNTIYF. The CDR3 bases are TGTGCCAGCAGCGACACCGGGGCAGGCTCTGGAAACACCATATATTTT.

This clonotype was seen at least ten times. This chain uses TRBV2 with TRBJ1-4; 7 bases fit TRBD1. The CDR3 sequence is 14 residues long. Germline trimming cut 3 bases from V and 6 bases from J; bases unmatched to any gene: 4. Germline V gene data show CDR1 as SNHLY and CDR2 as FYNNEI. CDR3 bases: TGTGCCAGCAGTGATCAGGGGACAGATGAAAAACTGTTTTTT. It codes for CASSDQGTDEKLFF.

There are many counts of this clonotype. The chain is built from TRBV20-1 and TRBJ2-7, with TRBD1 identical over 7 bases. The length of the CDR3 is 13 residues. V was clipped by 4 bases and J by 1 base; unmatched bases: 4. Germline-derived CDR1 and CDR2 are DFQATT and SNEGSKA (reference sequence). The CDR3 region has the DNA TGCAGTGCTACGACAGGGTATTCCTACGAGCAGTACTTC. Protein sequence: CSATTGYSYEQYF.

V is TRBV4-3 and J is TRBJ2-2; 8 nucleotides agree with TRBD2. Germline V gene sequence: CDR1 LGHNA, CDR2 YSLEER. Trimming took 0 bases from V and 6 from J; bases not matched to a gene: 6. The CDR3 runs to 16 residues. For the CDR3, the DNA is TGCGCCAGCAGCCAAGATGAGGTAGCGGGACCCGGGGAGCTGTTTTTT. This sequence encodes CASSQDEVAGPGELFF.

CDR3 sequence (DNA): TGTGCCAGCAGCTTACAGGCAGGGAACACTGAAGCTTTCTTT. It codes for CASSLQAGNTEAFF. The chain uses TRBV7-3 and TRBJ1-1; D is undetermined. Looked up from germline, CDR1 is SGHTA and CDR2 is FQGTGA. Trimming took 2 bases from V and 1 from J, leaving 8 bases between them. The CDR3 spans 14 residues.

The chain employs TRBV9 and TRBJ2-3, with TRBD2 identical over 10 bases. Germline V CDR1 and CDR2: SGDLS, YYNGEE. V trimming: 3 bases; J trimming: 5 bases; junction bases outside the gene matches: 12. CDR3 size: 17 residues. CDR3 amino acids: CASSAPSLAGAVDTQYF. CDR3 nucleotides: TGTGCCAGCAGCGCTCCTTCTCTAGCGGGAGCGGTAGATACGCAGTATTTT.

This rearrangement joins TRBV4-3 to TRBJ2-4; D gene ambiguous. The CDR3 loop spans 17 amino acids. V shed 0 bases and J shed 0 bases, with 12 bases lying between them. CDR1 and CDR2 from the germline V gene are LGHNA and YSLEER. CDR3 in amino acids: CASSQDLTFRAKNIQYF. The CDR3 DNA sequence: TGCGCCAGCAGCCAAGATTTGACATTTAGAGCCAAAAACATTCAGTACTTC.

The gene calls are TRBV20-1 and TRBJ2-2; no clear D gene. The germline V gene has CDR1 DFQATT and CDR2 SNEGSKA (reference sequence). V lost 3 bases to trimming and J lost 1 base, with 9 bases between them. CDR3 length equals 14 residues. CDR3 in DNA: TGCAGTGCTAGTGGCTCAGGGAACACCGGGGAGCTGTTTTTT. It codes for CSASGSGNTGELFF.

This clonotype was detected a few times. The rearrangement uses TRBV11-2 and TRBJ2-7; the match to TRBD1 covers 9 bases. This CDR3 is 15 amino acids long. With V trimmed by 1 base and J by 2 bases, 3 bases remained unmatched. Germline values: CDR1 SGHAT, CDR2 FQNNGV. The chain's CDR3 is CASSLGTGAAYEQYF. Here the CDR3 DNA reads TGTGCCAGCAGCTTAGGGACAGGGGCTGCCTACGAGCAGTACTTC.

The rearrangement uses TRBV25-1 and TRBJ2-1, with D possibly being TRBD2 (7 bases). Trimming took 5 bases from V and 10 from J, leaving 18 bases between them. In germline, CDR1 is MGHDK, CDR2 SYGVNS. The CDR3 sequence is 14 residues long. This chain's CDR3 is CASSLGGADVEQFF. The CDR3 bases are TGTGCCAGCAGTCTGGGGGGGGCAGACGTAGAGCAGTTCTTC.

The chain couples TRBV20-1 to TRBJ1-2; 10 positions agree with TRBD1. J gave up 4 bases and V 5 bases, and 4 bases lay outside the gene matches. Per the germline V gene, CDR1 is DFQATT and CDR2 is SNEGSKA (reference sequence). This CDR3 comprises 13 residues. The CDR3 loop reads CSAEGQGSYGYTF. As DNA, the CDR3 is TGCAGTGCTGAGGGACAGGGGTCCTATGGCTACACCTTC.

The chain employs TRBV5-1 and TRBJ1-1, with 7 bases lining up with TRBD1. The CDR3 length is 15 residues. V was pared by 4 bases and J by 0 bases, with 6 bases of the junction left unmatched. From germline, CDR1 is SGHRS and CDR2 YFSETQ. The CDR3 region is CASSEQGWVNTEAFF. The DNA of the CDR3 is TGCGCCAGCAGCGAACAGGGGTGGGTGAACACTGAAGCTTTCTTT.

This clonotype was seen a few times. This sequence joins TRBV5-5 and TRBJ1-1; D ambiguous. The V end was cut by 4 bases, the J end by 6 bases, with 13 bases between. The CDR3 consists of 13 residues. Germline V gene lookup returns CDR1 SGHKS and CDR2 YYEKEE (reference sequence). DNA of the CDR3: TGTGCCAGCAGCCTGCTTACGTTGGCTGAAGCTTTCTTT. Protein product: CASSLLTLAEAFF.

This sequence joins TRBV11-2 and TRBJ2-6, with TRBD1 matching 9 bases. Germline V gene data show CDR1 as SGHAT and CDR2 as FQNNGV. The J segment lost 0 bases and the V segment lost 5 bases, leaving 8 bases of the junction unmatched. This CDR3 comprises 18 residues. In DNA form, the CDR3 reads TGTGCCAGCAGCCCTAGAGGGGGACAGGGCTCTGGGGCCAACGTCCTGACTTTC. Encoded protein: CASSPRGGQGSGANVLTF.

V usage is TRBV11-2 and J usage is TRBJ2-3, with 15 bases identical to TRBD2. The CDR3 extends over 19 amino acids. The germline CDR1 and CDR2 sequences are SGHAT and FQNNGV. V was clipped by 3 bases and J by 1 base; unmatched bases: 8. The CDR3 bases are TGTGCCAGCAGCTTTCCAGGGACTAGCGGGGGGCTTCGCACAGATACGCAGTATTTT. It codes for CASSFPGTSGGLRTDTQYF.

The table lists this clonotype with a few counts. V usage is TRBV5-1 and J usage is TRBJ2-1; tentative D call: TRBD1 (5 bases). Trimming shortened V by 2 bases and J by 7 bases, and 19 bases separated the two germline ends. From germline, CDR1 is SGHRS and CDR2 YFSETQ. The CDR3 length is 16 residues. CDR3 bases: TGCGCCAGCAGCTTTTTGGGGCGCCGAGAGTGGAATGAGCAGTTCTTC. As protein: CASSFLGRREWNEQFF.

The genes are TRBV20-1 and TRBJ1-2; D is undetermined. The CDR3 sequence is 15 residues long. Trimming left V 1 base short and J 2 bases short, with 14 bases between. Per the germline V gene, CDR1 is DFQATT and CDR2 is SNEGSKA (reference sequence). In DNA, the CDR3 is TGCAGTGCTAGAGGTGGATCCAGGTCGAACTATGGCTACACCTTC. As protein: CSARGGSRSNYGYTF.

This sequence joins TRBV20-1 and TRBJ2-5, with D perhaps TRBD2 (6 bases). Trimming left V 5 bases short and J 2 bases short, with 15 bases between. Germline CDR1 is DFQATT and CDR2 is SNEGSKA (reference sequence). The CDR3 runs 14 residues. CDR3 in DNA: TGCAGTGCTTACTATTGGGGGGAACAAGAGACCCAGTACTTC. Translation: CSAYYWGEQETQYF.

This clonotype was seen only a few times. This chain links TRBV5-1 with TRBJ2-5, with D perhaps TRBD2 (6 bases). The germline gives CDR1 SGHRS, CDR2 YFSETQ. Trimming removed 0 bases from V and 2 bases from J, with 11 bases in between. The CDR3 has 15 amino acids. For the CDR3, the DNA is TGCGCCAGCAGCTTGGATCCGGGGAGGCAAGAGACCCAGTACTTC. Its translation: CASSLDPGRQETQYF.

The chain employs TRBV20-1 and TRBJ1-1; D gene uncertain. The germline gives CDR1 DFQATT, CDR2 SNEGSKA (reference sequence). Trimming took 3 bases from V and 8 from J, leaving 16 bases between them. The CDR3 consists of 13 residues. The CDR3 loop is CSARAHSHSEAFF. The DNA for the CDR3 is TGCAGTGCTAGGGCTCACAGCCACTCCGAAGCTTTCTTT.

This clonotype came up many times. The V and J genes are TRBV12-3 or TRBV12-4 and TRBJ2-1; D might be TRBD1 or TRBD2, each matching 5 bases. The CDR3 loop spans 14 amino acids. Trimming took 1 base from V and 8 from J, leaving 12 bases between them. CDR3 residues: CASSLVEGLHEQFF. Written as DNA, the CDR3 is TGTGCCAGCAGTTTAGTTGAGGGGCTCCATGAGCAGTTCTTC.

This clonotype occurred a few times. The chain uses TRBV7-8 and TRBJ1-1; no clear D gene. The V gene lost 1 base and the J gene lost 2 bases, with 5 bases spanning the gap. CDR1 is SGHVS, CDR2 FQNEAQ, per germline. This CDR3 spans 13 amino acids. The CDR3 sequence is CASSLGYNTEAFF. DNA for the CDR3: TGTGCCAGCAGCTTAGGCTACAACACTGAAGCTTTCTTT.